This is a list of T cell receptor beta chains from one sample in a study of beta chain features in type 1 diabetes. Clones were read by immunoSEQ multiplex PCR, and TCRdb kept only the in-frame ones, dropping some. The sample has roughly 330,000 clones; 13% are singletons. The sequenced material came from naive CD4+ T cells from blood. These receptors all come from a woman younger than 30 with type 1 diabetes. CDR3s include the opening cysteine and the closing phenylalanine or tryptophan. The D gene is left open where the match is weak. Clone size is shown for a subset of rows, as once, few, many or a class of expanded clone.

D gene: NA
CDR3 length: 13
J gene: TRBJ1-2
V gene: TRBV14
clone size: few
CDR3 DNA: TGTGCCAGCAGCCGGGGCGAGACCTATGGCTACACCTTC
CDR3 protein: CASSRGETYGYTF

D gene: TRBD1
CDR3 length: 18
J gene: TRBJ2-1
V gene: TRBV19
clone size: few
CDR3 DNA: TGTGCCAGTAGTATAGAGGGACAGGGTTCTCGCTCCTACAATGAGCAGTTCTTC
CDR3 protein: CASSIEGQGSRSYNEQFF

D gene: TRBD2
CDR3 length: 14
J gene: TRBJ2-5
V gene: TRBV7-8
clone size: NA
CDR3 DNA: TGTGCCAGCAGCTTCGGACTAGAGGAGGAGACCCAGTACTTC
CDR3 protein: CASSFGLEEETQYF

D gene: NA
CDR3 length: 14
J gene: TRBJ1-3
V gene: TRBV30
clone size: NA
CDR3 DNA: TGTGCCTGGAGAGGGACTGTCTCTGGAAACACCATATATTTT
CDR3 protein: CAWRGTVSGNTIYF

D gene: TRBD2
CDR3 length: 18
J gene: TRBJ2-7
V gene: TRBV30
clone size: few
CDR3 DNA: TGTGCCTGGAAAAGGACTAGCGGGAGTGAATGGAGCTCCTACGAGCAGTACTTC
CDR3 protein: CAWKRTSGSEWSSYEQYF

D gene: NA
CDR3 length: 14
J gene: TRBJ2-1
V gene: TRBV9
clone size: NA
CDR3 DNA: TGTGCCAGCAGCGGCGGAACGGGCAGGGATGAGCAGTTCTTC
CDR3 protein: CASSGGTGRDEQFF

D gene: TRBD1
CDR3 length: 15
J gene: TRBJ1-4
V gene: TRBV9
clone size: few
CDR3 DNA: TGTGCCAGCAGCGTAGCGGGACAGGGGAATGAAAAACTGTTTTTT
CDR3 protein: CASSVAGQGNEKLFF

D gene: TRBD1
CDR3 length: 15
J gene: TRBJ2-1
V gene: TRBV6-5
clone size: NA
CDR3 DNA: TGTGCCAGCCGTCCTCCAGGGGGCCCCAGGGGTGAGCAGTTCTTC
CDR3 protein: CASRPPGGPRGEQFF

D gene: TRBD2
CDR3 length: 18
J gene: TRBJ2-1
V gene: TRBV4-1
clone size: NA
CDR3 DNA: TGCGCCAGCAGCCTCCCAGGGACTAGCGGGAGAGGATACAATGAGCAGTTCTTC
CDR3 protein: CASSLPGTSGRGYNEQFF

D gene: NA
CDR3 length: 12
J gene: TRBJ1-4
V gene: TRBV30
clone size: few
CDR3 DNA: TGTGCCTGGACCACAGGGAGTGAAAAACTGTTTTTT
CDR3 protein: CAWTTGSEKLFF

D gene: TRBD1
CDR3 length: 14
J gene: TRBJ2-5
V gene: TRBV7-9
clone size: NA
CDR3 DNA: TGTGCCAGCAGCTTAGGGGGACAGGAAGAGACCCAGTACTTC
CDR3 protein: CASSLGGQEETQYF

D gene: TRBD1
CDR3 length: 14
J gene: TRBJ2-2
V gene: TRBV9
clone size: NA
CDR3 DNA: TGTGCCAGCAGCTTCTCCCCGGGACAGGGGGAGCTGTTTTTT
CDR3 protein: CASSFSPGQGELFF

D gene: TRBD1
CDR3 length: 15
J gene: TRBJ1-5
V gene: TRBV19
clone size: NA
CDR3 DNA: TGTGCCAGTAGTCTGGGGACAGCAGGCAATCAGCCCCAGCATTTT
CDR3 protein: CASSLGTAGNQPQHF

D gene: TRBD2
CDR3 length: 18
J gene: TRBJ2-1
V gene: TRBV4-1
clone size: few
CDR3 DNA: TGCGCCAGCAGCATGGGATCGGGGTTAGCGGGAGTGAAAAATGAGCAGTTCTTC
CDR3 protein: CASSMGSGLAGVKNEQFF

D gene: NA
CDR3 length: 14
J gene: TRBJ1-5
V gene: TRBV28
clone size: NA
CDR3 DNA: TGTGCCAGCAGGCTCGGAACAGGCAATCAGCCCCAGCATTTT
CDR3 protein: CASRLGTGNQPQHF

D gene: TRBD2
CDR3 length: 14
J gene: TRBJ2-5
V gene: TRBV7-3
clone size: NA
CDR3 DNA: TGTGCCAGCAGCTTCGGACTAGAGGGAGAGACCCAGTACTTC
CDR3 protein: CASSFGLEGETQYF

D gene: NA
CDR3 length: 13
J gene: TRBJ1-2
V gene: TRBV30
clone size: NA
CDR3 DNA: TGTGCCTGGAGTGTACAAAGGAGCTATGGCTACACCTTC
CDR3 protein: CAWSVQRSYGYTF

D gene: NA
CDR3 length: 14
J gene: TRBJ1-1
V gene: TRBV28
clone size: few
CDR3 DNA: TGTGCCAGCAGCCCGGACAGTGCTACCACTGAAGCTTTCTTT
CDR3 protein: CASSPDSATTEAFF

D gene: NA
CDR3 length: 13
J gene: TRBJ2-2
V gene: TRBV11-3
clone size: few
CDR3 DNA: TGTGCCAGCAGCTTCGTCCTCACCGGGGAGCTGTTTTTT
CDR3 protein: CASSFVLTGELFF

D gene: NA
CDR3 length: 16
J gene: TRBJ1-4
V gene: TRBV30
clone size: NA
CDR3 DNA: TGTGCCTGGAGTATGGGACTAATTGCAACTAATGAAAAACTGTTTTTT
CDR3 protein: CAWSMGLIATNEKLFF

D gene: NA
CDR3 length: 14
J gene: TRBJ2-7
V gene: TRBV7-2
clone size: NA
CDR3 DNA: TGTGCCAGCAGCTTAGCGGGCAACTCCTACGAGCAGTACTTC
CDR3 protein: CASSLAGNSYEQYF

D gene: TRBD2
CDR3 length: 17
J gene: TRBJ2-1
V gene: TRBV12-5
clone size: NA
CDR3 DNA: TGTGCTAGTAGAGCCGGACTAGCGGGGAGCTCCTACAATGAGCAGTTCTTC
CDR3 protein: CASRAGLAGSSYNEQFF

D gene: TRBD1
CDR3 length: 14
J gene: TRBJ1-2
V gene: TRBV5-1
clone size: few
CDR3 DNA: TGCGCCAGCAGCCTTGAGGGGACAGGGGAAGGCTACACCTTC
CDR3 protein: CASSLEGTGEGYTF

D gene: TRBD1
CDR3 length: 15
J gene: TRBJ2-3
V gene: TRBV2
clone size: few
CDR3 DNA: TGTGCCAGCAGGGGGGACAGCTACCGCACAGATACGCAGTATTTT
CDR3 protein: CASRGDSYRTDTQYF

D gene: TRBD1
CDR3 length: 13
J gene: TRBJ2-5
V gene: TRBV5-1
clone size: few
CDR3 DNA: TGCGCCAGCAGCCGACAGGGGAGTGAGACCCAGTACTTC
CDR3 protein: CASSRQGSETQYF

D gene: TRBD1
CDR3 length: 14
J gene: TRBJ1-5
V gene: TRBV6-5
clone size: few
CDR3 DNA: TGTGCCAGCAGTCAACAGGGGGCCTCGGGGCCCCAGCATTTT
CDR3 protein: CASSQQGASGPQHF

D gene: TRBD2
CDR3 length: 14
J gene: TRBJ2-5
V gene: TRBV30
clone size: few
CDR3 DNA: TGTGCCTGGAGTCACGGCGGGGGGCGCGAGACCCAGTACTTC
CDR3 protein: CAWSHGGGRETQYF

D gene: TRBD2
CDR3 length: 15
J gene: TRBJ2-3
V gene: TRBV18
clone size: few
CDR3 DNA: TGTGCCAGCTGTAGCGGGAGCGGTCCCTCAGATACGCAGTATTTT
CDR3 protein: CASCSGSGPSDTQYF

D gene: TRBD2
CDR3 length: 16
J gene: TRBJ2-1
V gene: TRBV18
clone size: NA
CDR3 DNA: TGTGCCAGCTCACCCCGAGGCGGGAGGGCCAAAGATGAGCAGTTCTTC
CDR3 protein: CASSPRGGRAKDEQFF

D gene: NA
CDR3 length: 15
J gene: TRBJ1-2
V gene: TRBV30
clone size: NA
CDR3 DNA: TGTGCCTGGAGTGTACAAATAGGGAGGGGCTCGGGCTACACCTTC
CDR3 protein: CAWSVQIGRGSGYTF

D gene: TRBD1
CDR3 length: 18
J gene: TRBJ2-5
V gene: TRBV28
clone size: NA
CDR3 DNA: TGTGCCAGCAGTACTATTCCTACCGGGACAGGGGGCCGAGAGACCCAGTACTTC
CDR3 protein: CASSTIPTGTGGRETQYF

D gene: NA
CDR3 length: 16
J gene: TRBJ2-1
V gene: TRBV19
clone size: NA
CDR3 DNA: TGTGCCAGTCTGCGTGGGGCGGATCTCTCCTACAATGAGCAGTTCTTC
CDR3 protein: CASLRGADLSYNEQFF